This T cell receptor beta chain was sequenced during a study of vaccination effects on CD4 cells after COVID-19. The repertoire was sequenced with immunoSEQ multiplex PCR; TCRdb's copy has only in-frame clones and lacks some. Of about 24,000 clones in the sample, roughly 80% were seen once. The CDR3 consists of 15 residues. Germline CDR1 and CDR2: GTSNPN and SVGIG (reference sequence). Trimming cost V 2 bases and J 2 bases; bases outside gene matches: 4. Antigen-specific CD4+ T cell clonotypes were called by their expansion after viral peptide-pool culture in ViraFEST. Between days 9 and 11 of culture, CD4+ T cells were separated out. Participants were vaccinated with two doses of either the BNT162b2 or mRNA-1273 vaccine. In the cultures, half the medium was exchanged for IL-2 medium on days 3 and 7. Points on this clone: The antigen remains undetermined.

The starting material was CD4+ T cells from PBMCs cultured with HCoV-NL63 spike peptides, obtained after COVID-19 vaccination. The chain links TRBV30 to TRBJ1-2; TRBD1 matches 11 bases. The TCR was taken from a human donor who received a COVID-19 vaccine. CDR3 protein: CAWSLGTGGNYGYTF. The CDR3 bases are TGTGCCTGGAGTTTGGGGACAGGGGGAAACTATGGCTACACCTTC.